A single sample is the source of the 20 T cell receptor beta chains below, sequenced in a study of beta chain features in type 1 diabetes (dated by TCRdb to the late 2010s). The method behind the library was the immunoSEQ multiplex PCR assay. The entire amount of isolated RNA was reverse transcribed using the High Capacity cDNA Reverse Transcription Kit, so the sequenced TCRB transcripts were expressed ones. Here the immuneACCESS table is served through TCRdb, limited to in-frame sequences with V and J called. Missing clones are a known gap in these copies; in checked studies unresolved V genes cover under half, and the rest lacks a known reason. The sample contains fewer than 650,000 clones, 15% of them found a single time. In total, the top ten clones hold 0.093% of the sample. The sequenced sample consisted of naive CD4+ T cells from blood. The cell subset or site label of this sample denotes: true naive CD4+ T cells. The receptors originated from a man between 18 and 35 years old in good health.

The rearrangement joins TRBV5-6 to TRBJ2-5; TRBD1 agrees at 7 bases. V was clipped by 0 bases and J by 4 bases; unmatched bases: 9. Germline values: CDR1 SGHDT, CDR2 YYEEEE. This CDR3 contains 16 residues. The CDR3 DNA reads TGTGCCAGCAGCTTGGCCTTCGTACAGGGGAGAGAGACCCAGTACTTC. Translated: CASSLAFVQGRETQYF. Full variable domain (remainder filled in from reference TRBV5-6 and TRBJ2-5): DAGVTQSPTHLIKTRGQQVTLRCSPKSGHDTVSWYQQALGQGPQFIFQYYEEEERQRGNFPDRFSGHQFPNYSSELNVNALLLGDSALYLCASSLAFVQGRETQYFGPGTRLLVL.

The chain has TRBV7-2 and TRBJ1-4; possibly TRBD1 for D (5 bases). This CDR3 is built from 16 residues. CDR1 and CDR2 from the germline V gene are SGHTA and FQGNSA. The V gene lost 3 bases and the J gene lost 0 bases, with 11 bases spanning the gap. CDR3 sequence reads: CASSFDRRATNEKLFF. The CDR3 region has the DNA TGTGCCAGCAGCTTCGACAGAAGGGCAACTAATGAAAAACTGTTTTTT.

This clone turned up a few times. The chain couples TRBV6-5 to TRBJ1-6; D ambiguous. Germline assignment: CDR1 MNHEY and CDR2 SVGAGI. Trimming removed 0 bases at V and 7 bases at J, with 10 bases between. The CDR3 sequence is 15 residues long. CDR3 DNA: TGTGCCAGCAGTTACTCGGGATCTGGAAATTCACCCCTCCACTTT. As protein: CASSYSGSGNSPLHF.

CDR3 nucleotide sequence: TGCGCCAGCAGCCAAGTTGGGGTTAAAAAAAACATTCAGTACTTC. Translated: CASSQVGVKKNIQYF. The chain has TRBV4-1 and TRBJ2-4; D unclear. Germline CDR1 MGHRA, CDR2 YSYEKL. The V end was cut by 1 base, the J end by 4 bases, with 11 bases between. This CDR3 has 15 amino acids.

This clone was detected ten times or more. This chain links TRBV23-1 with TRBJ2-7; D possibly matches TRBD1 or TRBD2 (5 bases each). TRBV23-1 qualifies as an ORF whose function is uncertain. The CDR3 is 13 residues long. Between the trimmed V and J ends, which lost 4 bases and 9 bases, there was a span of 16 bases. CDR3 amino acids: CASSPGILRGQYF. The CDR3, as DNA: TGCGCCAGCAGTCCCGGGATCCTAAGGGGGCAGTACTTC.

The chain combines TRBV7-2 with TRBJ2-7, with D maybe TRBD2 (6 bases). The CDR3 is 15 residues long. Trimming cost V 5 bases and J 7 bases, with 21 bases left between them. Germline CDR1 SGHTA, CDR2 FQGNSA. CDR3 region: CASSPRLGRRGEQYF. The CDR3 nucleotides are TGTGCCAGCAGCCCGAGATTGGGACGTCGGGGGGAGCAGTACTTC.

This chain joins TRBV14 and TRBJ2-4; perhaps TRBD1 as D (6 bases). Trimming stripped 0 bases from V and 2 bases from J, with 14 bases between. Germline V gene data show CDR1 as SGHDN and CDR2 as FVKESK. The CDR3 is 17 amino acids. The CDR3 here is CASSQDAGVTSKNIQYF. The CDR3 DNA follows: TGTGCCAGCAGCCAAGATGCAGGGGTAACTTCCAAAAACATTCAGTACTTC.

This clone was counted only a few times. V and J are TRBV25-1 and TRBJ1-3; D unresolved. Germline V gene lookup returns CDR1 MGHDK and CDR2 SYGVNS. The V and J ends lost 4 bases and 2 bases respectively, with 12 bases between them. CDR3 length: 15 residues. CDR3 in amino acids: CASSALEVAGNTIYF. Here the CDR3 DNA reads TGTGCCAGCAGTGCCCTGGAGGTAGCTGGAAACACCATATATTTT.

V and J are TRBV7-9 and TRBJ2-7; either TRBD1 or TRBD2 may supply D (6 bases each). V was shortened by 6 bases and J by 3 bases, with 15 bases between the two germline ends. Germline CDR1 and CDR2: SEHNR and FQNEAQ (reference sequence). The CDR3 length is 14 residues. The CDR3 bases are TGTGCCAGCAGTTCGGGGGCCACCGGCTACGAGCAGTACTTC. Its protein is CASSSGATGYEQYF.

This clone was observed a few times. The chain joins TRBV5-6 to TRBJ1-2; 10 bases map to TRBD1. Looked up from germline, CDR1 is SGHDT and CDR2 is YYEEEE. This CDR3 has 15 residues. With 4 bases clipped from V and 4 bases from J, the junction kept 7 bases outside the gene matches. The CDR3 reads CASSRQGAPGYGYTF. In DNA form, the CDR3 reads TGTGCCAGCAGCCGACAGGGGGCGCCCGGCTATGGCTACACCTTC.

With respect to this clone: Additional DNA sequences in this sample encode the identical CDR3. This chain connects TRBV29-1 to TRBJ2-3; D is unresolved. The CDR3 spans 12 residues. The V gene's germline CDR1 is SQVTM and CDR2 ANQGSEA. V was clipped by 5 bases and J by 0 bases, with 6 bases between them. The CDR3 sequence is CSVQISTDTQYF. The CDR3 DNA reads TGCAGCGTTCAGATTAGCACAGATACGCAGTATTTT.

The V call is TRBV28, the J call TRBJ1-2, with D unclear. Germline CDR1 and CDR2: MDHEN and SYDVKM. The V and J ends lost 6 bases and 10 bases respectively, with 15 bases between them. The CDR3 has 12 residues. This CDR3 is CASSDSMVDYTF. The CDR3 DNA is TGTGCCAGCAGCGATTCTATGGTTGACTACACCTTC.

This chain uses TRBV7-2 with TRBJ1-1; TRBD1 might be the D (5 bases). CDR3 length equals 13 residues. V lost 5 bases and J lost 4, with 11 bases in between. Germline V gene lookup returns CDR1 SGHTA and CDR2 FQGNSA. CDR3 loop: CASSRGWVTEAFF. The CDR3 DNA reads TGTGCCAGCAGCAGGGGCTGGGTCACTGAAGCTTTCTTT. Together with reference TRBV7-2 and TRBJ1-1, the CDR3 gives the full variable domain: GAGVSQSPSNKVTEKGKDVELRCDPISGHTALYWYRQSLGQGLEFLIYFQGNSAPDKSGLPSDRFSAERTGGSVSTLTIQRTQQEDSAVYLCASSRGWVTEAFFGQGTRLTVV.

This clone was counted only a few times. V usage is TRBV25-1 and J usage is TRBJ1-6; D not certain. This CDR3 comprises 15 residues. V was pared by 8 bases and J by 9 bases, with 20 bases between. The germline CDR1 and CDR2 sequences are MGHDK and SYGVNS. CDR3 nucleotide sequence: TGTGCCAGCCAATCCCCGGGGTCCCAGAGTTCACCCCTCCACTTT. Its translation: CASQSPGSQSSPLHF.

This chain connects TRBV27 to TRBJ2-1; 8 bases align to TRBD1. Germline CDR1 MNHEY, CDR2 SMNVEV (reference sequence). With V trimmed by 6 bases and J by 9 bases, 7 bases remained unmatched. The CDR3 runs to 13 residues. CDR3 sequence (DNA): TGTGCCAGCAGCACGACAGGGGTTGTTGAGCAGTTCTTC. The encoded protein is CASSTTGVVEQFF.

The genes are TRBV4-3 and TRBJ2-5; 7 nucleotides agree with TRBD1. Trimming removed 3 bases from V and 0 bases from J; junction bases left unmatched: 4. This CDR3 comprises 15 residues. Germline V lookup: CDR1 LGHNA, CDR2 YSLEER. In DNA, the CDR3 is TGCGCCAGCAGCCATTACGACAGGGACCAAGAGACCCAGTACTTC. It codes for CASSHYDRDQETQYF.

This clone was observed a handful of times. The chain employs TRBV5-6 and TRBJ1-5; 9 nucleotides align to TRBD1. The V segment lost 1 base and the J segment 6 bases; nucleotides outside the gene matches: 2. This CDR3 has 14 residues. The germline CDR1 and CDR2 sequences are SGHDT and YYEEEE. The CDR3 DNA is TGTGCCAGCAGCTTGACAGGGGGCGTTCAGCCCCAGCATTTT. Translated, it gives CASSLTGGVQPQHF.

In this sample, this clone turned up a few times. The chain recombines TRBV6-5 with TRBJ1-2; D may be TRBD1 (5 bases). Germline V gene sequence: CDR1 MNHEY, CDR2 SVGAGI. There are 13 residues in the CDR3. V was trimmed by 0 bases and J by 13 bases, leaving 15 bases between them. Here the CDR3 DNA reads TGTGCCAGCAGTTACTCTAGGGACCTTATGTCCACCTTC. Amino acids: CASSYSRDLMSTF.

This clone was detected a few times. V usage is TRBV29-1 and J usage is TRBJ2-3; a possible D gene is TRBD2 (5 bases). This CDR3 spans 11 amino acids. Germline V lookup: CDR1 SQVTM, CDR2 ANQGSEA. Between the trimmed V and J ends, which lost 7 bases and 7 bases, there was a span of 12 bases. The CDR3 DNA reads TGCAGCGCCTTCTGGGAGTATACGCAGTATTTT. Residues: CSAFWEYTQYF.

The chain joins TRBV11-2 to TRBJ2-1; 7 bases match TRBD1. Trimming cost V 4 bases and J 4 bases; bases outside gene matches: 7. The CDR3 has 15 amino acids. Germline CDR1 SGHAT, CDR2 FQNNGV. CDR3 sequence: CASSSTAGGYNEQFF. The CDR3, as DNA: TGTGCCAGCAGCTCAACGGCAGGGGGATACAATGAGCAGTTCTTC.